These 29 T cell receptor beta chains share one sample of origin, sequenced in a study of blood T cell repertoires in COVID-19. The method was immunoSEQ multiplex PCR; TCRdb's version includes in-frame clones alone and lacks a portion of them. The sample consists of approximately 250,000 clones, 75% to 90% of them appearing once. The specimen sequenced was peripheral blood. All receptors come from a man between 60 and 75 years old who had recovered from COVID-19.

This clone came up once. The CDR3 DNA reads TGTGCCAGCAGTTTGAACAGGATCCCTAATGAAAAACTGTTTTTT. Amino acids: CASSLNRIPNEKLFF. This chain connects TRBV27 to TRBJ1-4; D perhaps matches TRBD1 (5 bases). Trimming took off 3 bases at V and 3 bases at J, with 11 bases between the two ends. The CDR3 totals 15 residues. Germline V gene lookup returns CDR1 MNHEY and CDR2 SMNVEV (reference sequence).

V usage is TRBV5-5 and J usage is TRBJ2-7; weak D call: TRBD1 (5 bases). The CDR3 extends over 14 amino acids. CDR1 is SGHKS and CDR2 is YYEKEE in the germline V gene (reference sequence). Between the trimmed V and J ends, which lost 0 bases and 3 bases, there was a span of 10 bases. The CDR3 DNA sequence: TGTGCCAGCAGCTTGGCCACAGGTTTCTACGAGCAGTACTTC. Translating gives CASSLATGFYEQYF.

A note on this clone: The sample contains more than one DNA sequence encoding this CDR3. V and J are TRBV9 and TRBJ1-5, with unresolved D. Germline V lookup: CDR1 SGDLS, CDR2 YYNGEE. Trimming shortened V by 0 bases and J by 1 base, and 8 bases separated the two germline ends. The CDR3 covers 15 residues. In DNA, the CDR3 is TGTGCCAGCAGCGTAGGCGGATACAGCAATCAGCCCCAGCATTTT. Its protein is CASSVGGYSNQPQHF.

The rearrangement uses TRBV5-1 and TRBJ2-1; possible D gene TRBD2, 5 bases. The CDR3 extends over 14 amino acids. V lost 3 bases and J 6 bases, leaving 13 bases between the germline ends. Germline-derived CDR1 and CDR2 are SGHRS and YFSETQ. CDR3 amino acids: CASSSGNPPNEQFF. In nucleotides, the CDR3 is TGCGCCAGCAGCTCGGGGAACCCCCCCAATGAGCAGTTCTTC.

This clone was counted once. The CDR3 coding sequence is TGTGCCAGTCAGGGGGTCGGAAACACCATATATTTT. It yields the protein CASQGVGNTIYF. This chain links TRBV6-5 with TRBJ1-3; 7 bases agree with TRBD1. V shed 9 bases and J 4 bases; nucleotides not matched to a gene: 3. Germline V gene data show CDR1 as MNHEY and CDR2 as SVGAGI. The CDR3 consists of 12 residues.

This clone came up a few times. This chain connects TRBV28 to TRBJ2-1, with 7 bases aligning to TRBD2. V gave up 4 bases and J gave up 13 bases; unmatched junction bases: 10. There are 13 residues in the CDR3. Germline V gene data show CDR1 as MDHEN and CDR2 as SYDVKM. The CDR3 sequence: CASSWGTMVIQFF. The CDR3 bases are TGTGCCAGCAGTTGGGGGACTATGGTTATTCAGTTCTTC.

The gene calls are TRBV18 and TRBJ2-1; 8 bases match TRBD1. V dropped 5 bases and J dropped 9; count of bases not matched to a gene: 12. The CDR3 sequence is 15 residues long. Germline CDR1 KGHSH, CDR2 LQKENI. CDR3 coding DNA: TGTGCCAGCTCATCGTACGGACAGGGTAGAGGTGAGCAGTTCTTC. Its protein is CASSSYGQGRGEQFF.

CDR3 sequence reads: CASSLGQGADTQYF. The DNA for the CDR3 is TGCGCCAGCAGCCTAGGACAGGGGGCAGATACGCAGTATTTT. V is TRBV4-1 and J is TRBJ2-3, with 10 bases identical to TRBD1. The CDR3 contains 14 residues. Germline CDR1 is MGHRA and CDR2 is YSYEKL. The V segment lost 4 bases and the J segment 4 bases; nucleotides outside the gene matches: 2.

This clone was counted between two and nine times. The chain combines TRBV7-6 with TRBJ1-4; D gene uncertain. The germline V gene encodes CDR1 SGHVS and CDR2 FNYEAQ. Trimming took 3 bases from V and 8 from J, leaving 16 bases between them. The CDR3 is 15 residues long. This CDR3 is CASSFPALGEEKLFF. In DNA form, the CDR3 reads TGTGCCAGCAGCTTCCCCGCCCTAGGAGAGGAAAAACTGTTTTTT.

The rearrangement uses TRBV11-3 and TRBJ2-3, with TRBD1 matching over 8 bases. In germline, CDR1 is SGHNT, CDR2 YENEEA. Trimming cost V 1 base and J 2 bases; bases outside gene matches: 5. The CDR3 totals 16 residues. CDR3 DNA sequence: TGTGCCAGCAGCTTAGGGACAGGGAGGTCCACAGATACGCAGTATTTT. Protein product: CASSLGTGRSTDTQYF.

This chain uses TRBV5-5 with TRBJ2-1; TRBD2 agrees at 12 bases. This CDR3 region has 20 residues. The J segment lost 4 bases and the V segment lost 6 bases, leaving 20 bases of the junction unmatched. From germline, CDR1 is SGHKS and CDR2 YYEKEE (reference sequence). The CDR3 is CASKHGASGGELSYYNEQFF. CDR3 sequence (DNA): TGTGCCAGCAAACATGGGGCTAGCGGGGGGGAACTATCCTATTACAATGAGCAGTTCTTC.

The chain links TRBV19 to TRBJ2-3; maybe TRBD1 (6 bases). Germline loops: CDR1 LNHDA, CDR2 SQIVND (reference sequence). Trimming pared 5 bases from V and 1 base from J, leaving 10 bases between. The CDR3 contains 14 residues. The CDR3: CASSGGWGTDTQYF. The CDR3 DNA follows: TGTGCCAGTAGTGGGGGCTGGGGCACAGATACGCAGTATTTT.

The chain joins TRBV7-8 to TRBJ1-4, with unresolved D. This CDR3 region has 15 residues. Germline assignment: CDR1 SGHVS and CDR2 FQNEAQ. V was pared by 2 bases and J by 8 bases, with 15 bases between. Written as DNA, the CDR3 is TGTGCCAGCAGCTTATGGGGATGGGCGGGAGAAAAACTGTTTTTT. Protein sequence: CASSLWGWAGEKLFF.

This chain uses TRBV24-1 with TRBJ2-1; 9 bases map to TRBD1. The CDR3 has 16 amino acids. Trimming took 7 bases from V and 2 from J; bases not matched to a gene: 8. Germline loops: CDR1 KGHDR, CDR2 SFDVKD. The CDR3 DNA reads TGTGCCACCAGCGACTTGACAGGGGGAACCTACAATGAGCAGTTCTTC. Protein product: CATSDLTGGTYNEQFF.

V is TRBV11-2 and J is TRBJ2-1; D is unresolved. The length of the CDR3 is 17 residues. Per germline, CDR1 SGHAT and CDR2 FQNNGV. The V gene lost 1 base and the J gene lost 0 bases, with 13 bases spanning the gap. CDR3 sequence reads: CASSLGLSLSSYNEQFF. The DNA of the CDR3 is TGTGCCAGCAGCTTAGGGCTTTCTTTAAGCTCCTACAATGAGCAGTTCTTC.

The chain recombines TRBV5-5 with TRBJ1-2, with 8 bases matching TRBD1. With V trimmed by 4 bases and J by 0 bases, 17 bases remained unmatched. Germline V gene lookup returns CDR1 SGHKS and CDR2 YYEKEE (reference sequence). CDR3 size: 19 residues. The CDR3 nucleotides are TGTGCCAGCAGCGCCCGCCCCGGACAGGGACCACCTACTAACTATGGCTACACCTTC. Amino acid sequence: CASSARPGQGPPTNYGYTF.

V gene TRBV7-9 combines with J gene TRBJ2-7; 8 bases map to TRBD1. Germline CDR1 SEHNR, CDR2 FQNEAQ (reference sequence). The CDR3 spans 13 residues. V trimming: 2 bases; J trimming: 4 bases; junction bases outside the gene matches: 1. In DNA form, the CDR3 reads TGTGCCAGCAGCTTAAACAGGGGGTACGAGCAGTACTTC. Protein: CASSLNRGYEQYF.

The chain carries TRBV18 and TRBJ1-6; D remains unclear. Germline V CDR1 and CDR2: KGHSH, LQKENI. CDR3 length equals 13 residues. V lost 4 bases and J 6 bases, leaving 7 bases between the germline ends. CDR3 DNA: TGTGCCAGCTCACTAGATATTAATTCACCCCTCCACTTT. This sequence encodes CASSLDINSPLHF.

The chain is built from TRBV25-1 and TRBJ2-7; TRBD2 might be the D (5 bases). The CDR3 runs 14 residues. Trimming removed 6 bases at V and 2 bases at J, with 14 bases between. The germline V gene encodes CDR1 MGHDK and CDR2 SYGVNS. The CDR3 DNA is TGTGCCAGCAGAAAGACGGGGTCTACCTACGAGCAGTACTTC. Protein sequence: CASRKTGSTYEQYF.

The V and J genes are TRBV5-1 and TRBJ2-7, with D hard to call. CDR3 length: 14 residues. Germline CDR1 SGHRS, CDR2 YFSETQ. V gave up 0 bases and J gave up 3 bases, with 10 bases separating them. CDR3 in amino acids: CASSLVVGDYEQYF. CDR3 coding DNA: TGCGCCAGCAGCTTGGTGGTAGGAGACTACGAGCAGTACTTC.

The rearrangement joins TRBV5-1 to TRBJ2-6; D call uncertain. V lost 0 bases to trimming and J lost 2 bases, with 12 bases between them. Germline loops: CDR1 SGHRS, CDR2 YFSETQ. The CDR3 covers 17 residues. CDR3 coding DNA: TGCGCCAGCAGCTTGGGCGATCAGGTCGCTGGGGCCAACGTCCTGACTTTC. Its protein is CASSLGDQVAGANVLTF.

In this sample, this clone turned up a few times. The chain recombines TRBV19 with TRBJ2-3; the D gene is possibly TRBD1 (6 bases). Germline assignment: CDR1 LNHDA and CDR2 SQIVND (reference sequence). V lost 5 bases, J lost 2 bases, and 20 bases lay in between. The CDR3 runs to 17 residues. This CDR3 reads CASSSHKAGALTDTQYF. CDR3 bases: TGTGCCAGTAGTTCCCACAAAGCAGGGGCCCTCACAGATACGCAGTATTTT.

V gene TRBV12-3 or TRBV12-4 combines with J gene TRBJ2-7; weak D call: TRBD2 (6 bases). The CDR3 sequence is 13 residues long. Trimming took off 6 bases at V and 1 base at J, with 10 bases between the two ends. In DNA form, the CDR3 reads TGTGCCAGCAGAATGAGCGGGTCCTACGAGCAGTACTTC. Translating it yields CASRMSGSYEQYF.

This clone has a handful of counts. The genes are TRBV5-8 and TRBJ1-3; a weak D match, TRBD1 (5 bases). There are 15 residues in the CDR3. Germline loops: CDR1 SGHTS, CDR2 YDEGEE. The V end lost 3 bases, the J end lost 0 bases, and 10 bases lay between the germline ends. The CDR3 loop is CASSYDRYSGNTIYF. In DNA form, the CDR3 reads TGTGCCAGCAGCTACGACAGATACTCTGGAAACACCATATATTTT. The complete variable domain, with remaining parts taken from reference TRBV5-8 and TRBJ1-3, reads EAGVTQSPTHLIKTRGQQATLRCSPISGHTSVYWYQQALGLGLQFLLWYDEGEERNRGNFPPRFSGRQFPNYSSELNVNALELEDSALYLCASSYDRYSGNTIYFGEGSWLTVV.

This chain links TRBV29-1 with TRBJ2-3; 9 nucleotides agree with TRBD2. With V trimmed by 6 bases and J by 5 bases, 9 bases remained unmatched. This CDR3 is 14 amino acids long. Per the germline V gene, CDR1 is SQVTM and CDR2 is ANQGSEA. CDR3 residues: CSVRAGGRIDTQYF. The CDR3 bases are TGCAGCGTCCGAGCGGGGGGCCGTATAGATACGCAGTATTTT.

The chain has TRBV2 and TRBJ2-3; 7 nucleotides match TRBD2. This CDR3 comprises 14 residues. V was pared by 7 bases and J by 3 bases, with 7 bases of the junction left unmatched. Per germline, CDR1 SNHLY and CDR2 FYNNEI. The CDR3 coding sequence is TGTGCCAGCACTCGGGGGGAAGGAACAGATACGCAGTATTTT. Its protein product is CASTRGEGTDTQYF. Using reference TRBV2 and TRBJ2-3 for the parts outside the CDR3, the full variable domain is EPEVTQTPSHQVTQMGQEVILRCVPISNHLYFYWYRQILGQKVEFLVSFYNNEISEKSEIFDDQFSVERPDGSNFTLKIRSTKLEDSAMYFCASTRGEGTDTQYFGPGTRLTVL.

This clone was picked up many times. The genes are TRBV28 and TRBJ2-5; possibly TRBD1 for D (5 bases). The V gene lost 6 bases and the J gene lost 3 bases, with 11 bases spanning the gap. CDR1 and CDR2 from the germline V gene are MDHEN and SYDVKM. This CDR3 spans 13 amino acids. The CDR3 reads CASSLDKKETQYF. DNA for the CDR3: TGTGCCAGCAGCTTGGACAAGAAAGAGACCCAGTACTTC.

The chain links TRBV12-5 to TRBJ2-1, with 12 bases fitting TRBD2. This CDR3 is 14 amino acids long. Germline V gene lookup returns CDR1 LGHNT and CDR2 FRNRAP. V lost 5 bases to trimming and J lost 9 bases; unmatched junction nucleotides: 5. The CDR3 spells CASGRLAGGGEQFF. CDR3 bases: TGTGCTAGTGGTCGTCTAGCGGGAGGGGGTGAGCAGTTCTTC.

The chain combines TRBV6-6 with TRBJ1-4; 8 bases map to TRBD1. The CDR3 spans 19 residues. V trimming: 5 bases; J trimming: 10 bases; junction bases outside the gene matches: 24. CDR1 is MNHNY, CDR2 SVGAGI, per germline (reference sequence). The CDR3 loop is CASSPTPLFNQGASGKLFF. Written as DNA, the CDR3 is TGTGCCAGCAGTCCCACCCCTTTATTCAACCAGGGGGCCTCGGGAAAACTGTTTTTT.